The 31 T cell receptor beta chains below were found in one sample sequenced in a study of siplizumab effects on memory and regulatory T cells (dated by TCRdb to the late 2010s). The library was prepared using the immunoSEQ multiplex PCR assay. In its TCRdb copy, this immuneACCESS table keeps in-frame sequences only and misses some clones. Where compared with another copy, unresolved V genes explain less than half of these, and the others have no known cause. The sample table holds 100,000 or so clones, of which around 95% were seen once. Around 0.15% of the sample belongs to the ten largest clones. The specimen was non-Treg CD4+ T cells sorted from blood. The meaning of the sample's cell subset or site label: FACS-sorted unstimulated CD4+ non-regulatory T cells. All receptors come from a human donor in good health.

The chain employs TRBV11-3 and TRBJ2-5; no clear D. V was cut by 1 base and J by 5 bases, with 8 bases left in between. The CDR3 loop spans 13 amino acids. In germline, CDR1 is SGHNT, CDR2 YENEEA. The CDR3 bases are TGTGCCAGCAGCTTAGGACTTGCGGAGACCCAGTACTTC. This translates into CASSLGLAETQYF.

The V call is TRBV27, the J call TRBJ2-3; TRBD1 aligns across 7 bases. V gave up 2 bases and J gave up 4 bases; unmatched junction bases: 3. Per germline, CDR1 MNHEY and CDR2 SMNVEV (reference sequence). The CDR3 spans 14 residues. Written as DNA, the CDR3 is TGTGCCAGCAGTTTAGACAGGGCAGCAGATACGCAGTATTTT. This translates into CASSLDRAADTQYF.

The CDR3 loop is CASSLQGLGTTGELFF. CDR3 nucleotides: TGTGCCAGCAGTTTACAGGGGTTGGGGACCACCGGGGAGCTGTTTTTT. The chain uses TRBV27 and TRBJ2-2; D perhaps matches TRBD1 (6 bases). The CDR3 sequence is 16 residues long. The germline V gene has CDR1 MNHEY and CDR2 SMNVEV (reference sequence). V gave up 2 bases and J gave up 4 bases, with 14 bases separating them.

The rearrangement links TRBV7-2 to TRBJ2-4; 10 bases agree with TRBD2. With V trimmed by 4 bases and J by 0 bases, 6 bases remained unmatched. The CDR3 length is 17 residues. Germline V CDR1 and CDR2: SGHTA, FQGNSA. The CDR3 sequence: CASSSLAGELAKNIQYF. The CDR3 DNA reads TGTGCCAGCAGCTCGCTAGCGGGGGAGTTAGCCAAAAACATTCAGTACTTC.

This rearrangement joins TRBV5-4 to TRBJ1-2; 8 nucleotides match TRBD1. Germline loops: CDR1 SGHNT, CDR2 YYREEE (reference sequence). The CDR3 loop spans 15 amino acids. Trimming removed 4 bases from V and 5 bases from J; junction bases left unmatched: 10. The CDR3 nucleotides read TGTGCCAGCAGCGTACTACCGGGACAGGAGTATGGCTACACCTTC. Its translation is CASSVLPGQEYGYTF. Combining the CDR3 with reference TRBV5-4 and TRBJ1-2 gives the whole variable domain ETGVTQSPTHLIKTRGQQVTLRCSSQSGHNTVSWYQQALGQGPQFIFQYYREEENGRGNFPPRFSGLQFPNYSSELNVNALELDDSALYLCASSVLPGQEYGYTFGSGTRLTVV.

This CDR3 reads CASRDGSGVTDTQYF. In DNA, the CDR3 is TGCGCCAGCAGGGATGGGTCCGGGGTCACAGATACGCAGTATTTT. This chain links TRBV10-2 with TRBJ2-3; D may be TRBD2 (5 bases). The germline CDR1 and CDR2 sequences are WSHSY and SAAADI. Trimming left V 6 bases short and J 2 bases short, with 15 bases between. The CDR3 runs to 15 residues.

The V call is TRBV6-9, the J call TRBJ1-6; D not certain. Germline lookup yields CDR1 MNHGY and CDR2 SVAAGI. V was shortened by 6 bases and J by 6 bases, with 12 bases between the two germline ends. The CDR3 consists of 14 residues. The CDR3 here is CASRKDDSNSPLHF. In DNA, the CDR3 is TGTGCCAGCAGGAAGGACGATAGTAATTCACCCCTCCACTTT.

The chain has TRBV7-4 and TRBJ1-4; D call uncertain. This CDR3 is 17 amino acids long. Germline lookup yields CDR1 SGHVT and CDR2 SQSDAQ. Trimming cost V 5 bases and J 8 bases, with 24 bases left between them. The CDR3 sequence: CASSVFQGVGWLEKLFF. CDR3 DNA: TGTGCCAGCAGCGTCTTCCAAGGCGTAGGGTGGTTGGAAAAACTGTTTTTT. The full variable domain, in which reference TRBV7-4 and TRBJ1-4 provide the parts outside the CDR3, is GAGVSQSPRYKVAKRGRDVALRCDSISGHVTLYWYRQTLGQGSEVLTYSQSDAQRDKSGRPSGRFSAERPERSVSTLKIQRTEQGDSAVYLCASSVFQGVGWLEKLFFGSGTQLSVL.

The CDR3 DNA reads TGTGCCTGGAGGAGAGGGGGTAAAGAGACCCAGTACTTC. Translated: CAWRRGGKETQYF. The rearrangement links TRBV30 to TRBJ2-5; tentatively, D is TRBD1 (6 bases). The CDR3 contains 13 residues. The germline V gene has CDR1 GTSNPN and CDR2 SVGIG (reference sequence). The V end lost 3 bases, the J end lost 3 bases, and 11 bases lay between the germline ends.

V is TRBV4-1 and J is TRBJ2-5; the D gene is possibly TRBD2 (5 bases). Germline V gives CDR1 MGHRA, CDR2 YSYEKL. CDR3 length equals 16 residues. V was shortened by 5 bases and J by 2 bases, with 18 bases between the two germline ends. For the CDR3, the DNA is TGCGCCAGCAGCGGGCGAGGAAACGGGGTGCAAGAGACCCAGTACTTC. Its protein product is CASSGRGNGVQETQYF.

This chain uses TRBV29-1 with TRBJ2-5; D not resolved. This CDR3 has 11 residues. The germline V gene has CDR1 SQVTM and CDR2 ANQGSEA. The V and J ends lost 0 bases and 10 bases respectively, with 9 bases between them. CDR3 bases: TGCAGCGTTGAAGATCTGGGCGTCCAGTACTTC. This sequence encodes CSVEDLGVQYF.

V and J are TRBV9 and TRBJ2-7; TRBD2 aligns across 13 bases. Germline CDR1 reads SGDLS; CDR2 reads YYNGEE. This CDR3 contains 14 residues. Trimming cost V 1 base and J 7 bases; bases outside gene matches: 2. DNA for the CDR3: TGTGCCAGCAGCGTATCGGGACTAGCGGGAGAGCAGTACTTC. As protein: CASSVSGLAGEQYF.

The chain couples TRBV11-3 to TRBJ2-3, with TRBD2 as a possible D gene (5 bases). V was cut by 1 base and J by 1 base, with 9 bases left in between. The length of the CDR3 is 15 residues. Germline CDR1 is SGHNT and CDR2 is YENEEA. The CDR3 bases are TGTGCCAGCAGCTTAGGAGGGTGGGGCACAGATACGCAGTATTTT. Translated: CASSLGGWGTDTQYF.

The chain combines TRBV28 with TRBJ2-5; D is perhaps TRBD2 (7 bases). Trimming cost V 6 bases and J 1 base, with 15 bases left between them. CDR1 and CDR2 from the germline V gene are MDHEN and SYDVKM. There are 15 residues in the CDR3. The CDR3 sequence: CASRQGGASQETQYF. In DNA form, the CDR3 reads TGTGCCAGCAGACAAGGGGGGGCCTCCCAAGAGACCCAGTACTTC.

The CDR3 sequence is CASSPQTGDNGYTF. DNA of the CDR3: TGTGCCAGCTCACCTCAAACAGGGGATAATGGCTACACCTTC. V is TRBV18 and J is TRBJ1-2, with TRBD1 identical over 7 bases. After removal of 3 bases from V and 6 bases from J, the junction contained 7 bases not matched to a gene. The CDR3 contains 14 residues. Germline V gene sequence: CDR1 KGHSH, CDR2 LQKENI.

The rearrangement links TRBV6-6 to TRBJ2-5, with D maybe TRBD2 (6 bases). The germline V gene encodes CDR1 MNHNY and CDR2 SVGAGI (reference sequence). V was shortened by 2 bases and J by 1 base, with 14 bases between the two germline ends. The CDR3 has 16 residues. CDR3 DNA: TGTGCCAGCAGTTACGCTATCGGTAGCGGCCAAGAGACCCAGTACTTC. Protein: CASSYAIGSGQETQYF.

The chain carries TRBV4-3 and TRBJ1-6, with 11 bases that match TRBD1. CDR1 LGHNA and CDR2 YSLEER come from the germline V gene. V dropped 0 bases and J dropped 9; count of bases not matched to a gene: 1. The CDR3 is made up of 15 amino acids. This CDR3 reads CASSQEDRGPSPLHF. CDR3 in DNA: TGCGCCAGCAGCCAAGAGGACAGGGGGCCTTCACCCCTCCACTTT.

The chain recombines TRBV6-6 with TRBJ2-1; D may be TRBD2 (7 bases). V lost 7 bases and J lost 9, with 22 bases in between. Germline-derived CDR1 and CDR2 are MNHNY and SVGAGI (reference sequence). This CDR3 contains 15 residues. The CDR3 region has the DNA TGTGCCAGCACCCTACGTGGTGGCGGGGGCGGTGAGCAGTTCTTC. Translating it yields CASTLRGGGGGEQFF.

The V and J genes are TRBV28 and TRBJ1-4, with D maybe TRBD1 (5 bases). The V end lost 9 bases, the J end lost 6 bases, and 11 bases lay between the germline ends. Germline V lookup: CDR1 MDHEN, CDR2 SYDVKM. CDR3 length: 12 residues. CDR3 DNA: TGTGCCAGTGCGGGGACCCATGAAAAACTGTTTTTT. It translates to CASAGTHEKLFF.

The gene calls are TRBV30 and TRBJ1-4; no clear D gene. Trimming pared 8 bases from V and 5 bases from J, leaving 9 bases between. Germline V lookup: CDR1 GTSNPN, CDR2 SVGIG (reference sequence). The CDR3 is made up of 11 amino acids. CDR3 in DNA: TGTGCCGAGGGCGAGAATGAAAAACTGTTTTTT. Protein sequence: CAEGENEKLFF.

The genes are TRBV15 and TRBJ2-1; 11 nucleotides match TRBD2. The CDR3 contains 14 residues. With 0 bases clipped from V and 15 bases from J, the junction kept 7 bases outside the gene matches. Germline-derived CDR1 and CDR2 are LNHNV and YYDKDF (reference sequence). The CDR3 sequence is CATSRDVLAGGRFF. Here the CDR3 DNA reads TGTGCCACCAGCAGAGATGTCCTAGCGGGGGGTCGGTTCTTC.

The chain links TRBV5-4 to TRBJ1-2; D may be TRBD1 (5 bases). Germline assignment: CDR1 SGHNT and CDR2 YYREEE (reference sequence). The V end lost 0 bases, the J end lost 3 bases, and 12 bases lay between the germline ends. The CDR3 extends over 15 amino acids. CDR3 in DNA: TGTGCCAGCAGCTTGGGTAGTTGGGGGGACTATGGCTACACCTTC. Translating it yields CASSLGSWGDYGYTF.

The chain employs TRBV10-1 and TRBJ2-5, with D perhaps TRBD2 (6 bases). The closer fit of TRBJ2-7 to the DNA end suggests the J call may be wrong. Germline values: CDR1 WNHNN, CDR2 SYGVQD (reference sequence). The CDR3 totals 16 residues. The CDR3 region is CASSEVGGAELYEQYF. The CDR3 DNA sequence: TGCGCCAGCAGTGAGGTTGGAGGGGCTGAACTCTACGAGCAGTACTTC.

The chain is built from TRBV30 and TRBJ2-3, with a tentative D call TRBD2 (6 bases). Germline lookup yields CDR1 GTSNPN and CDR2 SVGIG (reference sequence). This CDR3 comprises 12 residues. V gave up 4 bases and J gave up 8 bases, with 13 bases separating them. The CDR3 loop reads CAWNTQGGTQYF. In DNA, the CDR3 is TGTGCCTGGAATACCCAGGGAGGTACGCAGTATTTT.

The chain recombines TRBV7-2 with TRBJ2-3; no firm D call. This CDR3 contains 15 residues. CDR1 and CDR2 from the germline V gene are SGHTA and FQGNSA. Trimming took off 2 bases at V and 0 bases at J, with 9 bases between the two ends. The CDR3 DNA follows: TGTGCCAGCAGCTTATTTCTGGGCAGCACAGATACGCAGTATTTT. It specifies CASSLFLGSTDTQYF.

The rearrangement links TRBV18 to TRBJ2-3, with D perhaps matching TRBD2 (5 bases). CDR1 KGHSH and CDR2 LQKENI come from the germline V gene. V gave up 0 bases and J gave up 1 base, with 11 bases separating them. The CDR3 is 16 residues long. CDR3 residues: CASSPPGRGGTDTQYF. DNA for the CDR3: TGTGCCAGCTCACCACCAGGCCGGGGAGGCACAGATACGCAGTATTTT.

The chain carries TRBV7-2 and TRBJ1-2; TRBD1 might be the D (5 bases). Germline CDR1 is SGHTA and CDR2 is FQGNSA. V was pared by 1 base and J by 4 bases, with 13 bases between. The CDR3 length is 15 residues. The CDR3 nucleotides read TGTGCCAGCAGCTTAGGGCCGGGTGGGGGCTATGGCTACACCTTC. It codes for CASSLGPGGGYGYTF.

This clone has only one observation. V and J are TRBV19 and TRBJ2-2, with TRBD1 matching 8 bases. Germline trimming cut 7 bases from V and 8 bases from J; bases unmatched to any gene: 9. CDR1 is LNHDA and CDR2 is SQIVND in the germline V gene (reference sequence). The CDR3 totals 14 residues. The CDR3 nucleotides read TGTGCCAGTACCCTCTCAGGGGGCAGGGGGGAGCTGTTTTTT. As protein: CASTLSGGRGELFF.

The chain employs TRBV7-2 and TRBJ2-6, with D hard to call. Looked up from germline, CDR1 is SGHTA and CDR2 is FQGNSA. Trimming took off 6 bases at V and 2 bases at J, with 5 bases between the two ends. The CDR3 consists of 13 residues. The CDR3 DNA sequence: TGTGCCAGCAGGCTGGCTGGGGCCAACGTCCTGACTTTC. Protein product: CASRLAGANVLTF. The full variable domain, its missing parts supplied by reference TRBV7-2 and TRBJ2-6, is GAGVSQSPSNKVTEKGKDVELRCDPISGHTALYWYRQSLGQGLEFLIYFQGNSAPDKSGLPSDRFSAERTGGSVSTLTIQRTQQEDSAVYLCASRLAGANVLTFGAGSRLTVL.

This clone has a single count. The rearrangement joins TRBV5-1 to TRBJ2-3; TRBD1 is a possible D gene (6 bases). Between the trimmed V and J ends, which lost 4 bases and 1 base, there was a span of 13 bases. The CDR3 covers 15 residues. Germline assignment: CDR1 SGHRS and CDR2 YFSETQ. This CDR3 reads CASSVGTPGTDTQYF. DNA of the CDR3: TGCGCCAGCAGCGTCGGGACACCCGGCACAGATACGCAGTATTTT. Full variable domain (missing parts from reference TRBV5-1 and TRBJ2-3): KAGVTQTPRYLIKTRGQQVTLSCSPISGHRSVSWYQQTPGQGLQFLFEYFSETQRNKGNFPGRFSGRQFSNSRSEMNVSTLELGDSALYLCASSVGTPGTDTQYFGPGTRLTVL.

CDR3 region: CASSLVPRGGYEQYF. The DNA of the CDR3 is TGTGCCAGCAGTTTGGTCCCCAGGGGTGGGTACGAGCAGTACTTC. The V and J genes are TRBV28 and TRBJ2-7; weak D call: TRBD1 (6 bases). CDR3 length: 15 residues. The germline V and J ends were trimmed by 3 bases and 4 bases, with 16 bases remaining between them. Germline lookup yields CDR1 MDHEN and CDR2 SYDVKM.